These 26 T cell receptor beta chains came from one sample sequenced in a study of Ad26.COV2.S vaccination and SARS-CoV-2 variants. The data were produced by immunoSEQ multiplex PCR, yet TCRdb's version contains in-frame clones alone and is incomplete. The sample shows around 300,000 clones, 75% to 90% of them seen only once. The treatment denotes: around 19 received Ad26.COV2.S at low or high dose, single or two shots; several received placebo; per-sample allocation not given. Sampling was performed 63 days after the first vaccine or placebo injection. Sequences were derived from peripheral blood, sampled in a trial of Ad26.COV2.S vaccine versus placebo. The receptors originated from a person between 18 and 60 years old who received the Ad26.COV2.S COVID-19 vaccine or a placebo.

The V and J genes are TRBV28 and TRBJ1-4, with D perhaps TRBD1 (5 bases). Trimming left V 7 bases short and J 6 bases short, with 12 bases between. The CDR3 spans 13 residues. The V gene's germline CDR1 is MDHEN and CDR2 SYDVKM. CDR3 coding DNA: TGTGCCAGCACCGGCAGGGTTTATGAAAAACTGTTTTTT. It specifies CASTGRVYEKLFF.

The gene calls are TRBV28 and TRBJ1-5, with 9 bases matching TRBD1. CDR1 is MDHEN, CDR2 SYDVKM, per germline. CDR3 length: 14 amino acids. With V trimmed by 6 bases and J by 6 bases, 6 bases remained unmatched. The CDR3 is CASRTGGLGQPQHF. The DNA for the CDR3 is TGTGCCAGCAGGACAGGGGGATTGGGTCAGCCCCAGCATTTT.

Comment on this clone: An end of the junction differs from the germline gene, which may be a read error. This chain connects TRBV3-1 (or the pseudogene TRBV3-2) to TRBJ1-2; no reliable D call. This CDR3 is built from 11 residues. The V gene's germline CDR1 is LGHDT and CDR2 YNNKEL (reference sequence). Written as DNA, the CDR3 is TGTGCCAGCAGCCAAGAAGTAGGAGTCTACTTC. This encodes CASSQEVGVYF.

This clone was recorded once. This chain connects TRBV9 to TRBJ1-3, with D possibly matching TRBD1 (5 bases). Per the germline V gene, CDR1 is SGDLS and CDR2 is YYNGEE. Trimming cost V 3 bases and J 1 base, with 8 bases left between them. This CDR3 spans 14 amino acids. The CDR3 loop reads CASSGGGSGNTIYF. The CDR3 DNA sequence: TGTGCCAGCAGCGGCGGGGGGTCTGGAAACACCATATATTTT.

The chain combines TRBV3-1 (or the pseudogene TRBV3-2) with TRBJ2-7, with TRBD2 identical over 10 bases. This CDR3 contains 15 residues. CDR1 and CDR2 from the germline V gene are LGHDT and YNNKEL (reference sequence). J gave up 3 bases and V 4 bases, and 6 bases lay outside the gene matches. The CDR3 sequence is CASSLSGGVFYEQYF. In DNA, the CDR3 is TGTGCCAGCAGCCTCAGCGGGGGGGTCTTCTACGAGCAGTACTTC.

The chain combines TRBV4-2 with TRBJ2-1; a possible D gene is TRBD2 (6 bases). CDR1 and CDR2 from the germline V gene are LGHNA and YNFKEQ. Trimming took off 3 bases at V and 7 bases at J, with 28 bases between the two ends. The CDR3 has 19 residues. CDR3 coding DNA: TGTGCCAGCAGCCACCTCCGGGACTCTACGGTTTATGGGGCAAATGAGCAGTTCTTC. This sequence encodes CASSHLRDSTVYGANEQFF.

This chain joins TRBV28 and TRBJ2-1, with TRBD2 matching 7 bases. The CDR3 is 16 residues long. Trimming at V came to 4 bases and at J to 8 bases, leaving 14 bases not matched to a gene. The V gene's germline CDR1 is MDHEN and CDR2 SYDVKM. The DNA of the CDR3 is TGTGCCAGCAGTTCAGCCCTGGAGGGAGGGGACCATGAGCAGTTCTTC. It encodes CASSSALEGGDHEQFF.

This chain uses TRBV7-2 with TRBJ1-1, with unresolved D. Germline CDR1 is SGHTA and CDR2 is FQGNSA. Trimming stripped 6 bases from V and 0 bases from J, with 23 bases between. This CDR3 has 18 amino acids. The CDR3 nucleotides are TGTGCCAGCAGTACGACACCGACAAGCACGTTGGTGAACACTGAAGCTTTCTTT. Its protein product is CASSTTPTSTLVNTEAFF. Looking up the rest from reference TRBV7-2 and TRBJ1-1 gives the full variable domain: GAGVSQSPSNKVTEKGKDVELRCDPISGHTALYWYRQSLGQGLEFLIYFQGNSAPDKSGLPSDRFSAERTGGSVSTLTIQRTQQEDSAVYLCASSTTPTSTLVNTEAFFGQGTRLTVV.

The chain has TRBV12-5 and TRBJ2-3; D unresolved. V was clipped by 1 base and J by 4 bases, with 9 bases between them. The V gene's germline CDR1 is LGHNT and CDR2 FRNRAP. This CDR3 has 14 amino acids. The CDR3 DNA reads TGTGCTAGTGGTTTGGGTAGTGGGGCAGATACGCAGTATTTT. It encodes CASGLGSGADTQYF.

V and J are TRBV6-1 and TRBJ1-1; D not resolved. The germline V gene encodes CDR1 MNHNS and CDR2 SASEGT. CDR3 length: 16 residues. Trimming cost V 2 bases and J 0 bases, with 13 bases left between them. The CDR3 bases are TGTGCCAGCAGTGAACTCAGCGTTATCATGAACACTGAAGCTTTCTTT. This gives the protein CASSELSVIMNTEAFF.

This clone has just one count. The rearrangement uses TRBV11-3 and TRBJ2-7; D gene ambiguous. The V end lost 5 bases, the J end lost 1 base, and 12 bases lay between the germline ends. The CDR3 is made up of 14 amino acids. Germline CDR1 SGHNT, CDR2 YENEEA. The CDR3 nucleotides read TGTGCCAGCAGCCCCCTGGCAACATCCTACGAGCAGTACTTC. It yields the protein CASSPLATSYEQYF. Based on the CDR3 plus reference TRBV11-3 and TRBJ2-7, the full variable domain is EAGVVQSPRYKIIEKKQPVAFWCNPISGHNTLYWYLQNLGQGPELLIRYENEEAVDDSQLPKDRFSAERLKGVDSTLKIQPAELGDSAVYLCASSPLATSYEQYFGPGTRLTVT.

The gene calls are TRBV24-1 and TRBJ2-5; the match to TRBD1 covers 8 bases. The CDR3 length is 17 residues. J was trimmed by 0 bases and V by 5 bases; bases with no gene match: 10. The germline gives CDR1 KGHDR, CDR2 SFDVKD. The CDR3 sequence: CATSGRKTGENQETQYF. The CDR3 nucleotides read TGTGCCACCAGTGGGCGAAAGACAGGGGAGAACCAAGAGACCCAGTACTTC.

For the CDR3, the DNA is TGTGCCAGCAGCCAAACCGTGGCTAGCTCAAGCGAGCAGTACTTC. Translation: CASSQTVASSSEQYF. The rearrangement uses TRBV3-1 (or the pseudogene TRBV3-2) and TRBJ2-7, with a weak D call TRBD2 (5 bases). CDR1 is LGHDT and CDR2 is YNNKEL in the germline V gene (reference sequence). V lost 2 bases and J 6 bases, leaving 17 bases between the germline ends. This CDR3 contains 15 residues.

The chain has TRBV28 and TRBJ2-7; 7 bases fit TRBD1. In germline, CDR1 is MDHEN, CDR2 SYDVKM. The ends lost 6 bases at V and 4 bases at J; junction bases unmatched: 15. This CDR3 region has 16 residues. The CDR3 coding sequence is TGTGCCAGCAGACGATCGACAGGGACAGTCGGTTACGAGCAGTACTTC. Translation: CASRRSTGTVGYEQYF.

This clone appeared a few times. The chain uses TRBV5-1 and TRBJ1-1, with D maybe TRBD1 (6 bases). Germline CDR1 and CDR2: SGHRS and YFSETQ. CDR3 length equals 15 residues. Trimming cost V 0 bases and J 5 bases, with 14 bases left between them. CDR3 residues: CASSLGTSGETEAFF. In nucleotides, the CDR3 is TGCGCCAGCAGCTTGGGTACCTCAGGGGAAACTGAAGCTTTCTTT.

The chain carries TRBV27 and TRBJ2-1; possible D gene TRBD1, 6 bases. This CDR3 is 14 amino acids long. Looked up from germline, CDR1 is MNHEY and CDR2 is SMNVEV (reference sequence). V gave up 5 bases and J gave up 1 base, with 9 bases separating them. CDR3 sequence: CASSGDISYNEQFF. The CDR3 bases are TGTGCCAGCAGTGGGGACATATCCTACAATGAGCAGTTCTTC.

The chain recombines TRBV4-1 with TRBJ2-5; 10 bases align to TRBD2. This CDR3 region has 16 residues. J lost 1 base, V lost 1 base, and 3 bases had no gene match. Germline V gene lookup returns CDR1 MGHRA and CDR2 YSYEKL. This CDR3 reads CASSQVWTSGQETQYF. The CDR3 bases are TGCGCCAGCAGCCAAGTCTGGACTAGCGGCCAAGAGACCCAGTACTTC.

The CDR3 loop is CASSFRTGATDTQYF. CDR3 DNA sequence: TGTGCCAGCAGCTTCAGGACAGGGGCCACAGATACGCAGTATTTT. The V call is TRBV5-4, the J call TRBJ2-3, with 9 bases identical to TRBD1. Trimming took 2 bases from V and 2 from J; bases not matched to a gene: 3. Looked up from germline, CDR1 is SGHNT and CDR2 is YYREEE (reference sequence). The CDR3 loop spans 15 amino acids.

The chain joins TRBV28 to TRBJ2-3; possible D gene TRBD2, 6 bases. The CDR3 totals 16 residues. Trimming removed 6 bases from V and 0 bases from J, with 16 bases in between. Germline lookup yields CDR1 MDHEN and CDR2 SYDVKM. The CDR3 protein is CASSVSTSRSTDTQYF. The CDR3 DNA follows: TGTGCCAGCAGCGTCTCGACTAGTAGGAGCACAGATACGCAGTATTTT.

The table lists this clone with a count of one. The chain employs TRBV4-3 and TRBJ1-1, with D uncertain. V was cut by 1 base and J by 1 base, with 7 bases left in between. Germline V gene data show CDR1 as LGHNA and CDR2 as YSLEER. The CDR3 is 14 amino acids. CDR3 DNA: TGCGCCAGCAGCCAAGCACCGGGGAACACTGAAGCTTTCTTT. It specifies CASSQAPGNTEAFF.

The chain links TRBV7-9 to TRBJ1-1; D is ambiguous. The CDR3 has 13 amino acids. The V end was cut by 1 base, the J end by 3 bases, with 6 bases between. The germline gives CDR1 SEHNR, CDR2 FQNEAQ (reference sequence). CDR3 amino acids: CASSLEEDTEAFF. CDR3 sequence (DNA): TGTGCCAGCAGCTTAGAAGAGGACACTGAAGCTTTCTTT.

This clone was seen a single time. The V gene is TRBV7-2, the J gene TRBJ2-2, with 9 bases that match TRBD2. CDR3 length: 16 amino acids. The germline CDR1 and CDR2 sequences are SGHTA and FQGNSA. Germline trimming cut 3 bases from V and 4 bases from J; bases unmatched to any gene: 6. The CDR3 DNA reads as TGTGCCAGCAGCTTTACCGGGACTAGCCCCACCGGGGAGCTGTTTTTT. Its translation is CASSFTGTSPTGELFF.

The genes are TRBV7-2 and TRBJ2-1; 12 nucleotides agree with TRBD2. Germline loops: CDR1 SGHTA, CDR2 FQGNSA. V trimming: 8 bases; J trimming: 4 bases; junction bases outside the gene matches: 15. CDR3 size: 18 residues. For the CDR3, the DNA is TGTGCCAGCGGAGGGAGGGGGACTAGCGGGTTCGGATACAATGAGCAGTTCTTC. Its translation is CASGGRGTSGFGYNEQFF.

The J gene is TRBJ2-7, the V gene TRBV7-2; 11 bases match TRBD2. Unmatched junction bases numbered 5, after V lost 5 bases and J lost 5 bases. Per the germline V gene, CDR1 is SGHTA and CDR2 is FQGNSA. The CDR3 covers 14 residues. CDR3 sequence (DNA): TGTGCCAGCAGCCTTAGCGGGAGGGCAAACGAGCAGTACTTC. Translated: CASSLSGRANEQYF.

As DNA, the CDR3 is TGTGCCAGCAGCACGAGCGGGGGGAGCAATCAGCCCCAGCATTTT. It yields the protein CASSTSGGSNQPQHF. This chain links TRBV9 with TRBJ1-5; possible D gene TRBD1, 5 bases. Per germline, CDR1 SGDLS and CDR2 YYNGEE. V was cut by 4 bases and J by 1 base, with 12 bases left in between. The CDR3 runs to 15 residues.

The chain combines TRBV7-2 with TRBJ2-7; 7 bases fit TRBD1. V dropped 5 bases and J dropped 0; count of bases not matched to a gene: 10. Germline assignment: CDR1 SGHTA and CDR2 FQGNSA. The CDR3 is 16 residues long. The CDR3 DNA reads TGTGCCAGCAGCCTCCAAAGCGGACAGGCCTCCTACGAGCAGTACTTC. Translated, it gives CASSLQSGQASYEQYF.